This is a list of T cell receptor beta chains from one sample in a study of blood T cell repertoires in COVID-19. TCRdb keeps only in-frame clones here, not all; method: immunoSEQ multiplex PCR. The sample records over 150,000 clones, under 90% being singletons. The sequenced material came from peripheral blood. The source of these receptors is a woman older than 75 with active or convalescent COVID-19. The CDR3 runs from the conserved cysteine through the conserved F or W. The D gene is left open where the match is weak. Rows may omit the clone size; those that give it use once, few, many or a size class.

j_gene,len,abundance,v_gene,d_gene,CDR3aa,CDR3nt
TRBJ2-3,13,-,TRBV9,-,CATGGLSTDTQYF,TGTGCCACCGGGGGGCTGAGCACAGATACGCAGTATTTT
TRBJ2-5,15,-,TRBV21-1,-,CASSKRKGWRETQYF,TGTGCCAGCAGCAAAAGAAAGGGGTGGAGAGAGACCCAGTACTTC
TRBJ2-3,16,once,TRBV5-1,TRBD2,CASSSGLAGAHNTQYF,TGCGCCAGCAGCTCTGGACTAGCGGGAGCGCACAATACGCAGTATTTT
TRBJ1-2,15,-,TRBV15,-,CATSRDSAGSYGYTF,TGTGCCACCAGCAGAGATTCGGCGGGCAGCTATGGCTACACCTTC
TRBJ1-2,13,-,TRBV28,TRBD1,CASSLDRNYGYTF,TGTGCCAGCAGTTTGGACAGGAACTATGGCTACACCTTC
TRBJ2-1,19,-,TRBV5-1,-,CASSPFRAGTDRENNEQFF,TGCGCCAGCAGTCCATTTAGGGCGGGGACTGACAGGGAAAACAATGAGCAGTTCTTC
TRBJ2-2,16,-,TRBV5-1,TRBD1,CASSPRQGSNTGELFF,TGCGCCAGCAGCCCGAGACAGGGCTCGAACACCGGGGAGCTGTTTTTT
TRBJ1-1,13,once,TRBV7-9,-,CASSLVEGQSAFF,TGTGCCAGCAGCTTAGTGGAGGGGCAATCAGCTTTCTTT
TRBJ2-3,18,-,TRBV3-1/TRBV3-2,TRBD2,CASSQGTPSGILADTQYF,TGTGCCAGCAGCCAAGGAACCCCCAGCGGGATACTAGCAGATACGCAGTATTTT
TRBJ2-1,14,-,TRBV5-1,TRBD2,CASSETSGSNGQFF,TGCGCCAGCAGCGAGACTAGCGGGAGTAACGGGCAGTTCTTC
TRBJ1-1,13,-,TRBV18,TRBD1,CASSGGQLSEAFF,TGTGCCAGCTCAGGGGGACAGCTCTCTGAAGCTTTCTTT
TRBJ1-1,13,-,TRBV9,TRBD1,CASSERQGAEAFF,TGTGCCAGCAGCGAACGACAGGGCGCTGAAGCTTTCTTT
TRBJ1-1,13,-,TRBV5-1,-,CASSGNMNTEAFF,TGCGCCAGCTCCGGGAACATGAACACTGAAGCTTTCTTT
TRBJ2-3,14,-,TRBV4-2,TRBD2,CASSLGGRASRQYF,TGTGCCAGCAGCCTCGGCGGGAGGGCTAGCCGGCAGTATTTT
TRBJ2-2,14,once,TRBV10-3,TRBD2,CAIRGAGVRGELFF,TGTGCCATCAGGGGAGCGGGAGTAAGAGGGGAGCTGTTTTTT
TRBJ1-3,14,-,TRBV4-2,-,CASSPRGSGNTIYF,TGTGCCAGCAGCCCCAGGGGTTCTGGAAACACCATATATTTT
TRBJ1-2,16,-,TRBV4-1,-,CASSQPPETSVAGYTF,TGCGCCAGCAGCCAACCTCCAGAGACTTCAGTCGCTGGCTACACCTTC
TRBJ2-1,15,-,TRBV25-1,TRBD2,CASRGVAGRNNEQFF,TGTGCCAGCAGGGGAGTAGCGGGTCGGAACAATGAGCAGTTCTTC
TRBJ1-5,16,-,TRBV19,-,CASSISSGRDLQPQHF,TGTGCCAGTAGTATTAGCTCCGGGAGGGACTTGCAGCCCCAGCATTTT
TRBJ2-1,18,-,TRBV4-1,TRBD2,CASSRRTSGTGNNNEQFF,TGCGCCAGCAGCCGACGGACTAGCGGGACCGGGAACAACAATGAGCAGTTCTTC
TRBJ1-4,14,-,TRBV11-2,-,CASSSSGTLTEMFF,TGTGCCAGCAGCTCCAGTGGGACATTAACGGAGATGTTTTTT
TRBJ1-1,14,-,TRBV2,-,CASSQSRAGTEAFF,TGTGCCAGCAGTCAGAGCAGGGCCGGAACTGAAGCTTTCTTT
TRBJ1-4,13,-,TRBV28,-,CASSPSQGWKLFF,TGTGCCAGCAGTCCCTCACAGGGCTGGAAACTGTTTTTT
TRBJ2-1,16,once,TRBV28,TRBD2,CASSPRELAPYNEQFF,TGTGCCAGCAGTCCGCGGGAGCTTGCCCCCTACAATGAGCAGTTCTTC
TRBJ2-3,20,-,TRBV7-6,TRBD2,CASSPWTSGSSISSTDTQYF,TGTGCCAGCAGCCCTTGGACTAGCGGGAGTTCCATCTCTAGCACAGATACGCAGTATTTT
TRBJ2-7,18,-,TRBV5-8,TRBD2,CASTFRPGTSGRGYEQYF,TGTGCCAGCACCTTCAGGCCCGGGACTAGCGGGAGAGGATACGAGCAGTACTTC
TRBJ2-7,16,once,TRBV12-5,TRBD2,CASGFGASGPSYEQYF,TGTGCTAGTGGTTTTGGAGCTAGCGGACCCTCCTACGAGCAGTACTTC
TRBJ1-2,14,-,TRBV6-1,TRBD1,CASSERRDRGGYTF,TGTGCCAGCAGTGAACGTAGGGACAGGGGCGGCTACACCTTC
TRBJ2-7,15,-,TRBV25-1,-,CASRASGWELAEQYF,TGTGCCAGCAGAGCGAGTGGTTGGGAGTTAGCCGAGCAGTACTTC
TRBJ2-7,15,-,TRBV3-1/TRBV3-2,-,CASSQAAGHSYEQYF,TGTGCCAGCAGCCAAGCGGCGGGGCACTCCTACGAGCAGTACTTC
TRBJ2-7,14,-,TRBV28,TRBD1,CASISWDRGGEQYF,TGTGCCAGCATCTCATGGGACAGGGGAGGCGAGCAGTACTTC
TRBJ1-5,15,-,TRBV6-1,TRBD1,CASSERGTGYQPQHF,TGTGCCAGCAGTGAACGGGGGACAGGATATCAGCCCCAGCATTTT
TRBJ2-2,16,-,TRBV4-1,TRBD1,CASSHLPGQGTGELFF,TGCGCCAGCAGCCATCTTCCCGGACAGGGGACCGGGGAGCTGTTTTTT
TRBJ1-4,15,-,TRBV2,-,CASLTDRGRNEKLFF,TGTGCCAGCCTAACAGATCGGGGTAGGAATGAAAAACTGTTTTTT
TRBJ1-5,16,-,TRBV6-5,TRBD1,CASSSRGQGLTQPQHF,TGTGCCAGCAGTTCACGAGGACAGGGGTTAACTCAGCCCCAGCATTTT
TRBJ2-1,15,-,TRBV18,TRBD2,CASSPTSASYNEQFF,TGTGCCAGCTCACCTACTAGCGCGTCCTACAATGAGCAGTTCTTC
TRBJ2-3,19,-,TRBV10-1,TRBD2,CASSEFWLAGGSSTDTQYF,TGCGCCAGCAGTGAGTTTTGGCTAGCGGGAGGATCGAGCACAGATACGCAGTATTTT
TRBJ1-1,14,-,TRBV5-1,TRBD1,CASSFYQGAALAFF,TGCGCCAGCAGCTTTTACCAGGGGGCCGCTCTAGCTTTCTTT
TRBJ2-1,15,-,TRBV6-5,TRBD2,CASSYLAGGRAEQFF,TGTGCCAGCAGTTACCTAGCGGGAGGGAGGGCTGAGCAGTTCTTC
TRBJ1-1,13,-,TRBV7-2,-,CASSPNRNTEAFF,TGTGCCAGCAGCCCCAACAGAAACACTGAAGCTTTCTTT
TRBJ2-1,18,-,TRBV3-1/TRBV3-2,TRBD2,CASSQDKVGTSGRSEQFF,TGTGCCAGCAGCCAAGATAAAGTCGGGACTAGCGGGAGAAGTGAGCAGTTCTTC
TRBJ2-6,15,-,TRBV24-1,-,CATSIGVSGANVLTF,TGTGCCACCAGTATAGGGGTCTCTGGGGCCAACGTCCTGACTTTC
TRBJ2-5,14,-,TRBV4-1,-,CASSQEEGRETQYF,TGCGCCAGCAGCCAAGAGGAAGGGAGAGAGACCCAGTACTTC
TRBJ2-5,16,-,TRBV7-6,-,CASTPSARIHQETQYF,TGTGCCAGCACCCCTAGTGCGCGAATTCATCAAGAGACCCAGTACTTC
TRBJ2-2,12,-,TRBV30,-,CAWNSGIGELFF,TGTGCCTGGAATTCGGGGATCGGGGAGCTGTTTTTT
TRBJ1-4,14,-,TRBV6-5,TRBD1,CASSTGQRNEKLFF,TGTGCCAGCAGTACGGGACAGAGAAATGAAAAACTGTTTTTT